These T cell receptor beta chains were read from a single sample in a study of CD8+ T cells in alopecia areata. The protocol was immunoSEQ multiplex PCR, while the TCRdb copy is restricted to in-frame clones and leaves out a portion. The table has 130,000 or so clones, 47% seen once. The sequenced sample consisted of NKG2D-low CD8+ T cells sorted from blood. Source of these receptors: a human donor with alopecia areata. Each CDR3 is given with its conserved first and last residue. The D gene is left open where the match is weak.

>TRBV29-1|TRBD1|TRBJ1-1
CSVVGDRGDEAFF
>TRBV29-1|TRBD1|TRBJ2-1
CSVEGDRGNEQFF
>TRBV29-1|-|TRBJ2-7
CSVEDVAGKDYEQYF
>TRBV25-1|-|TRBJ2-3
CASSETDTQYF
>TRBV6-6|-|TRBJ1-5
CASSYSSEGGQPQHF
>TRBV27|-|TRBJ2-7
CASSTLYEQYF
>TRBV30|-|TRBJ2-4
CAWLGKIPYF
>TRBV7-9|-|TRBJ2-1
CASSTRADAYNEQFF
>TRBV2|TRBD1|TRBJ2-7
CASSVSRTGSSYEQYF
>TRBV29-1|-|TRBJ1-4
CSVYLGGEKLFF
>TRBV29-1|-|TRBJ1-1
CSVQGTEAFF
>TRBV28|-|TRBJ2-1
CASSLRGDEQFF
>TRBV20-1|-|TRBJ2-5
CSPNLVAQYF
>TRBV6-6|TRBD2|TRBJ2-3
CASNPTPSGNSQYF
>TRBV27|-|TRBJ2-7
CASSWSGDHEQYF
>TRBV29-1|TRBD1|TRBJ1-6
CSVDGTGDSPLHF
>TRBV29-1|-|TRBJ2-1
CSVDVGDYNEQFF
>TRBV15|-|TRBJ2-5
CATSRERGGGETQYF